This is a list of T cell receptor beta chains from one sample in a study of beta chain features in type 1 diabetes. The table came from immunoSEQ multiplex PCR; TCRdb's copy has only in-frame clones and leaves some out. This sample has about 360,000 clones, with roughly 13% found just once. The sample was naive CD4+ T cells from blood. These receptors were taken from a man between 18 and 35 years old in good health. Both conserved end residues are part of each CDR3. A D gene is named only where the DNA matches it firmly. The size of a clone is reported for some rows only, either as once, few or many, or as a class for expanded clones.

few	TRBJ2-2	TRBV28	TRBD2	TGTGCCAGCAGTCCTGGACTAGCACTTCTCTCCGGGGAGCTGTTTTTT	CASSPGLALLSGELFF
NA	TRBJ2-3	TRBV18	TRBD1	TGTGCCAGCTCTTCACAGGGGGCGCTCACAGATACGCAGTATTTT	CASSSQGALTDTQYF
NA	TRBJ2-5	TRBV9	TRBD2	TGTGCCAGCAGCTACTCGACCGGTTTTACGACTAGCGGGCAACTCCAAGAGACCCAGTACTTC	CASSYSTGFTTSGQLQETQYF
few	TRBJ2-1	TRBV25-1	NA	TGTGCCAGCAGTGTCCAGCGATCCTACAATGAGCAGTTCTTC	CASSVQRSYNEQFF
NA	TRBJ1-1	TRBV7-2	NA	TGTGCCAGCAGCTTAGAGGGACAGAACACTGAAGCTTTCTTT	CASSLEGQNTEAFF
NA	TRBJ2-7	TRBV7-2	TRBD1	TGTGCCAGCAGCTTAGCGGGACAGGGGGCCTACGAGCAGTACTTC	CASSLAGQGAYEQYF
NA	TRBJ1-5	TRBV2	NA	TGTGCCAGCAGTGCGGTACAGCTTAATCAGCCCCAGCATTTT	CASSAVQLNQPQHF
NA	TRBJ2-5	TRBV7-8	TRBD1	TGTGCCAGCAGCGACCGGGACAGAGAGACCCAGTACTTC	CASSDRDRETQYF
few	TRBJ2-3	TRBV11-2	NA	TGTGCCAGCAGCCACTGGGCGGGGAACACAGATACGCAGTATTTT	CASSHWAGNTDTQYF
NA	TRBJ2-3	TRBV30	NA	TGTGCCTGGAACCGAGGGAGCCAGGATACGCAGTATTTT	CAWNRGSQDTQYF
NA	TRBJ2-3	TRBV9	NA	TGTGCCAGCAGCTCATCCCAAGATACGCAGTATTTT	CASSSSQDTQYF
NA	TRBJ2-5	TRBV7-8	NA	TGTGCCAGCAGCGTACAGGGTGAGGAGACCCAGTACTTC	CASSVQGEETQYF
NA	TRBJ1-5	TRBV19	NA	TGTGCCAGTAGCCTCCTCCTCCCCTCGGGGCAGCCCCAGCATTTT	CASSLLLPSGQPQHF
NA	TRBJ1-1	TRBV27	TRBD1	TGTGCCAGCAGTTTAGACAGGGGGAACACTGAAGCTTTCTTT	CASSLDRGNTEAFF
NA	TRBJ1-5	TRBV5-8	NA	TGTGCCAGCAGCTTGGATGGGGACATTAATCAGCCCCAGCATTTT	CASSLDGDINQPQHF
few	TRBJ2-1	TRBV27	TRBD2	TGTGCCAGCAGTTTATCGGACGGGAGGTGGTCCTACAATGAGCAGTTCTTC	CASSLSDGRWSYNEQFF
NA	TRBJ1-3	TRBV7-9	NA	TGTGCCAGCAGCTTCTACGAGGGTGAGACTGGAAACACCATATATTTT	CASSFYEGETGNTIYF
NA	TRBJ2-3	TRBV7-9	TRBD2	TGTGCCAGCAGCGGGGACCTCGGGGGGACGCAGTATTTT	CASSGDLGGTQYF
NA	TRBJ1-1	TRBV7-9	NA	TGTGCCAGCAGCTTATCCGGGAACACTGAAGCTTTCTTT	CASSLSGNTEAFF
few	TRBJ2-2	TRBV6-1	NA	TGTGCCAGCAGTACTCAAGGGAGCGGGGAGCTGTTTTTT	CASSTQGSGELFF
few	TRBJ2-3	TRBV7-2	NA	TGTGCCAGCAGCCTACAGGGAACCACAGATACGCAGTATTTT	CASSLQGTTDTQYF
few	TRBJ1-2	TRBV30	TRBD1	TGTGCCTGGACGGCAGACAGGGGGAAGAACTATGGCTACACCTTC	CAWTADRGKNYGYTF
few	TRBJ2-6	TRBV28	NA	TGTGCCAGCAGTTTAACTCGGGGATCTGGGGCCAACGTCCTGACTTTC	CASSLTRGSGANVLTF
few	TRBJ2-3	TRBV4-3	NA	TGCGCCAGCAGCCAGTTACAGGGGACTCGCCCAGATACGCAGTATTTT	CASSQLQGTRPDTQYF
few	TRBJ2-7	TRBV25-1	NA	TGTGCCAGCAGTGAGCCAGGGGTTAACGAGCAGTACTTC	CASSEPGVNEQYF
NA	TRBJ1-4	TRBV28	TRBD1	TGTGCCAGCAGCCAAGGGGGCGCAGCTGAAAAACTGTTTTTT	CASSQGGAAEKLFF
few	TRBJ2-7	TRBV28	TRBD1	TGTGCCAGCAGCCCCCCACAGGGGAGCGAGCAGTACTTC	CASSPPQGSEQYF
NA	TRBJ1-5	TRBV7-2	TRBD1	TGTGCCAGCAGCTTAGTCGGGCAGGGGGCCAATCAGCCCCAGCATTTT	CASSLVGQGANQPQHF
few	TRBJ2-1	TRBV4-2	NA	TGTGCCAGCAGCCAAGATCGCGGGGTTTCGCTCAAAAGCTCCTACAATGAGCAGTTCTTC	CASSQDRGVSLKSSYNEQFF
few	TRBJ1-1	TRBV7-2	TRBD1	TGTGCCAGCAGCCCTTGGACAGGGGGCATAAACACTGAAGCTTTCTTT	CASSPWTGGINTEAFF
NA	TRBJ2-1	TRBV30	NA	TGTGCCTGGAGTGGAGATACTCATAGCTCCTACAATGAGCAGTTCTTC	CAWSGDTHSSYNEQFF
NA	TRBJ1-2	TRBV6-6	TRBD1	TGTGCCAGCAGTGAGGACAGGGGTTTTGGCTACACCTTC	CASSEDRGFGYTF
NA	TRBJ2-7	TRBV5-1	TRBD1	TGCGCCAGCAGCCGGGGACAGGGGAGGTACTTC	CASSRGQGRYF
few	TRBJ1-1	TRBV30	NA	TGTGCCTATAGAGACAGTTACACTGAAGCTTTCTTT	CAYRDSYTEAFF
NA	TRBJ1-2	TRBV5-1	TRBD1	TGCGCCAGCAGCTATAATCCGGACAGGGAATACTATGGCTACACCTTC	CASSYNPDREYYGYTF
NA	TRBJ2-7	TRBV25-1	TRBD2	TGTGCCAGCAGTGAATATGCTAGCGGGGGGACCTACGAGCAGTACTTC	CASSEYASGGTYEQYF
NA	TRBJ1-4	TRBV2	TRBD1	TGTGCCAGCAGTAGGGGACAGGCGCCGTATGAAAAACTGTTTTTT	CASSRGQAPYEKLFF
NA	TRBJ2-1	TRBV4-1	TRBD2	TGCGCCAGCAGCCAGGACACTAGCGGAAGCTCCTACAATGAGCAGTTCTTC	CASSQDTSGSSYNEQFF
NA	TRBJ2-7	TRBV19	TRBD1	TGTGCCAGTGGGGACAGGGGGCTTTACGAGCAGTACTTC	CASGDRGLYEQYF
few	TRBJ1-6	TRBV4-3	NA	TGCGCCAGCAGCCAAAGGACATTCAATTCACCCCTCCACTTT	CASSQRTFNSPLHF
NA	TRBJ2-5	TRBV29-1	NA	TGCAGCGTTGCTAGCTTATACCAAGAGACCCAGTACTTC	CSVASLYQETQYF
NA	TRBJ1-1	TRBV6-5	TRBD1	TGTGCCAGCAGCTGGGGGACAGGGAACACTGAAGCTTTCTTT	CASSWGTGNTEAFF
few	TRBJ1-1	TRBV7-9	NA	TGTGCCAGCAGCCGACTTGACAGTGACACTGAAGCTTTCTTT	CASSRLDSDTEAFF
NA	TRBJ1-5	TRBV15	NA	TGTGCCACCAGCAGAGATGGCTCCAATCAGCCCCAGCATTTT	CATSRDGSNQPQHF
few	TRBJ2-7	TRBV5-1	TRBD2	TGCGCCAGCAGCTTGGTTAGCGGGGCTTTAGGGGAGCAGTACTTC	CASSLVSGALGEQYF